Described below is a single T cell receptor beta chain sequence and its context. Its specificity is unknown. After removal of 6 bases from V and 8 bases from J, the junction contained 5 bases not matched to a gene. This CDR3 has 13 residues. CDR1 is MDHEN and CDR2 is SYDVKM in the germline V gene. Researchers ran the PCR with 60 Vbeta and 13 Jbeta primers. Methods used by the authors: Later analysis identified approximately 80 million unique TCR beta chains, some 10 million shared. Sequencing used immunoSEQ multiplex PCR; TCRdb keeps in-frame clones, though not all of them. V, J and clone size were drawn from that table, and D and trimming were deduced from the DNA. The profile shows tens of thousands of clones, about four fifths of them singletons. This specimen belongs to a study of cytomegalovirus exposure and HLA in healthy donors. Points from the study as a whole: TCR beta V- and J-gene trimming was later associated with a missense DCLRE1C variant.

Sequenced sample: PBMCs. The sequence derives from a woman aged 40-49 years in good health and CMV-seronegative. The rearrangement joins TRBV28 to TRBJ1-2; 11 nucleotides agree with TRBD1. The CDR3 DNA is TGTGCCAGCAGATGGGACAGGGGGATCGGCTACACCTTC. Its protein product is CASRWDRGIGYTF.